The next 10 T cell receptor beta chains were all read from a single sample in a study of naive CD8 T cells in extremely preterm neonates. Without labor or membrane rupture, elective cesareans at roughly 37-41 weeks supplied term cord blood. Assay used: immunoSEQ multiplex PCR; TCRdb lists only in-frame clones, some missing. The data show 7,100 or so clones, 98% seen once. The sequencing sample was made of naive CD8+ T cells from cord blood. These receptors all come from a newborn in good health.

Written as DNA, the CDR3 is TGTGCCAGCAGTCCGACAGAGAACACCGGGGAGCTGTTTTTT. It translates to CASSPTENTGELFF. V usage is TRBV6-1 and J usage is TRBJ2-2; the D gene is possibly TRBD1 (5 bases). The CDR3 extends over 14 amino acids. V was pared by 5 bases and J by 1 base, with 8 bases between. CDR1 is MNHNS, CDR2 SASEGT, per germline.

The V and J genes are TRBV6-5 and TRBJ2-7; 9 bases agree with TRBD2. Germline lookup yields CDR1 MNHEY and CDR2 SVGAGI. This CDR3 contains 13 residues. With V trimmed by 5 bases and J by 2 bases, 1 base remained unmatched. The CDR3 sequence is CASSAGGTYEQYF. The CDR3 DNA reads TGTGCCAGCAGTGCGGGGGGGACCTACGAGCAGTACTTC.

The rearrangement joins TRBV15 to TRBJ1-1; a weak D match, TRBD1 (5 bases). Trimming left V 5 bases short and J 6 bases short, with 13 bases between. Germline V lookup: CDR1 LNHNV, CDR2 YYDKDF (reference sequence). The CDR3 totals 13 residues. The CDR3 region is CATSLGGIAEAFF. The DNA for the CDR3 is TGTGCCACCAGCCTCGGGGGAATCGCTGAAGCTTTCTTT.

V is TRBV25-1 and J is TRBJ1-4; 9 bases align to TRBD1. The length of the CDR3 is 15 residues. Germline CDR1 MGHDK, CDR2 SYGVNS. Unmatched junction bases numbered 2, after V lost 1 base and J lost 5 bases. CDR3 sequence (DNA): TGTGCCAGCAGTGAATTTGGGACAGGGAATGAAAAACTGTTTTTT. It translates to CASSEFGTGNEKLFF.

V gene TRBV29-1 combines with J gene TRBJ2-5, with 8 positions matching TRBD1. J was trimmed by 0 bases and V by 6 bases; bases with no gene match: 6. CDR1 is SQVTM, CDR2 ANQGSEA, per germline. The CDR3 extends over 14 amino acids. CDR3 region: CSVEDRAYQETQYF. Written as DNA, the CDR3 is TGCAGCGTGGAGGACAGGGCCTACCAAGAGACCCAGTACTTC.

The rearrangement links TRBV2 to TRBJ2-5, with D tentatively TRBD2 (6 bases). Trimming removed 8 bases from V and 2 bases from J, with 9 bases in between. Germline-derived CDR1 and CDR2 are SNHLY and FYNNEI. CDR3 length equals 12 residues. The DNA for the CDR3 is TGTGCCAGCCGGGACTCACAAGAGACCCAGTACTTC. Protein sequence: CASRDSQETQYF.

The chain couples TRBV11-2 to TRBJ2-1, with a weak D call TRBD1 (6 bases). Germline assignment: CDR1 SGHAT and CDR2 FQNNGV. Trimming removed 1 base at V and 1 base at J, with 14 bases between. CDR3 length: 17 residues. CDR3 in DNA: TGTGCCAGCAGCTTAGGCCGAACCGGGACATCCTACAATGAGCAGTTCTTC. Translation gives CASSLGRTGTSYNEQFF.

This clone was seen just once. The CDR3 DNA is TGTGCCAGCAGCGTAGAATGGGGGGGGACTGAAGCTTTCTTT. It is translated as CASSVEWGGTEAFF. The chain carries TRBV9 and TRBJ1-1, with D possibly TRBD1 on 5 matching bases. Germline CDR1 and CDR2: SGDLS and YYNGEE. Trimming pared 0 bases from V and 5 bases from J, leaving 11 bases between. The CDR3 sequence is 14 residues long.

The chain couples TRBV6-5 to TRBJ2-3; no clear D. From germline, CDR1 is MNHEY and CDR2 SVGAGI. The germline V and J ends were trimmed by 4 bases and 0 bases, with 5 bases remaining between them. This CDR3 has 13 amino acids. In nucleotides, the CDR3 is TGTGCCAGCAGTTGGGCTAGCACAGATACGCAGTATTTT. The encoded protein is CASSWASTDTQYF.

The chain has TRBV5-1 and TRBJ1-2; no definite D call. CDR3 length equals 13 residues. V gave up 2 bases and J gave up 6 bases, with 11 bases separating them. Germline assignment: CDR1 SGHRS and CDR2 YFSETQ. CDR3 residues: CASSLAGYNGYTF. DNA of the CDR3: TGCGCCAGCAGCTTAGCAGGATATAATGGCTACACCTTC.